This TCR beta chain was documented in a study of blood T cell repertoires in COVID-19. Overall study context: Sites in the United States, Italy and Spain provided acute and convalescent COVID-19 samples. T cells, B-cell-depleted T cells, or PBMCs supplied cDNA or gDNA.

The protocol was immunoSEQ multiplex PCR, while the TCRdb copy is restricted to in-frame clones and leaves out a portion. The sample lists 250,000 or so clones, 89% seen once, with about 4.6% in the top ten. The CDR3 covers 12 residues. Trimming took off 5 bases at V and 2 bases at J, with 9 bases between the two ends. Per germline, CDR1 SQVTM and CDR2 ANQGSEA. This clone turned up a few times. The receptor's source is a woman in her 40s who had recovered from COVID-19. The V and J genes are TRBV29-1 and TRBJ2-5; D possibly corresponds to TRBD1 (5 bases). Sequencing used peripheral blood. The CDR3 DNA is TGCAGCGTTCAGGGTAGTCAAGAGACCCAGTACTTC. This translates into CSVQGSQETQYF.